This passage covers 31 T cell receptor beta chains from one sample sequenced in a study of blood T cell repertoires in COVID-19. Profiled with immunoSEQ multiplex PCR; TCRdb holds only in-frame clones, not every one. This sample carries just over 300,000 clones, 80% to 90% of them seen once, and the ten largest clones take more than 2%. The source material was PBMCs or T cells enriched from blood (not recorded which). Receptors were obtained from a man aged 25-45 years who had recovered from COVID-19.

This chain connects TRBV2 to TRBJ1-6; tentative D call: TRBD1 (5 bases). The V and J ends lost 11 bases and 8 bases respectively, with 16 bases between them. CDR3 length: 13 residues. Germline CDR1 reads SNHLY; CDR2 reads FYNNEI. This CDR3 is CAGTSSADSPLHF. The DNA for the CDR3 is TGTGCCGGGACTTCCTCAGCGGATTCACCCCTCCACTTT. The full variable domain, its missing parts supplied by reference TRBV2 and TRBJ1-6, is EPEVTQTPSHQVTQMGQEVILRCVPISNHLYFYWYRQILGQKVEFLVSFYNNEISEKSEIFDDQFSVERPDGSNFTLKIRSTKLEDSAMYFCAGTSSADSPLHFGNGTRLTVT.

V usage is TRBV5-6 and J usage is TRBJ1-5; D may be TRBD1 (6 bases). This CDR3 contains 14 residues. Trimming took 4 bases from V and 3 from J, leaving 11 bases between them. Germline V gene lookup returns CDR1 SGHDT and CDR2 YYEEEE. The CDR3, as DNA: TGTGCCAGCAGCCGAACAGGGTTCAATCAGCCCCAGCATTTT. It is translated as CASSRTGFNQPQHF.

This chain connects TRBV2 to TRBJ2-2; 7 nucleotides match TRBD1. The junction had 6 bases not matched to a gene; V was cut back by 6 bases and J by 2 bases. This CDR3 has 15 amino acids. Germline lookup yields CDR1 SNHLY and CDR2 FYNNEI. The CDR3 loop reads CASRVTGLNTGELFF. CDR3 sequence (DNA): TGTGCCAGCAGAGTGACAGGGCTTAACACCGGGGAGCTGTTTTTT.

The chain recombines TRBV5-1 with TRBJ1-6, with a tentative D call TRBD1 (5 bases). Germline-derived CDR1 and CDR2 are SGHRS and YFSETQ. CDR3 length equals 16 residues. V lost 0 bases, J lost 7 bases, and 14 bases lay in between. The CDR3 DNA is TGCGCCAGCAGCTTGGCGGCCAGGGCAACAAATTCACCCCTCCACTTT. It is translated as CASSLAARATNSPLHF.

This clone was seen just once. The chain is built from TRBV7-9 and TRBJ2-7; D ambiguous. The V end lost 2 bases, the J end lost 5 bases, and 7 bases lay between the germline ends. Per the germline V gene, CDR1 is SEHNR and CDR2 is FQNEAQ (reference sequence). This CDR3 region has 12 residues. CDR3 bases: TGTGCCAGCAGCTTACTTAGCAACGAGCAGTACTTC. Its protein is CASSLLSNEQYF.

The rearrangement links TRBV11-2 to TRBJ2-2, with D uncertain. Trimming shortened V by 5 bases and J by 2 bases, and 15 bases separated the two germline ends. Germline V lookup: CDR1 SGHAT, CDR2 FQNNGV. This CDR3 has 16 amino acids. CDR3 coding DNA: TGTGCCAGCAGCCCCGTCTCCCCGCGAAACACCGGGGAGCTGTTTTTT. Protein: CASSPVSPRNTGELFF.

This clone was seen only a few times. The chain is built from TRBV15 and TRBJ2-5; no definite D call. The CDR3 totals 16 residues. Per the germline V gene, CDR1 is LNHNV and CDR2 is YYDKDF (reference sequence). V gave up 4 bases and J gave up 2 bases, with 17 bases separating them. The CDR3 DNA follows: TGTGCCACCAGCAAAGAACCGGGTCTTTTACAAGAGACCCAGTACTTC. Its protein product is CATSKEPGLLQETQYF.

J is TRBJ2-5 and V is TRBV7-2; D unresolved. The CDR3 has 14 amino acids. V gave up 6 bases and J gave up 5 bases, with 16 bases separating them. CDR1 and CDR2 from the germline V gene are SGHTA and FQGNSA. The CDR3 loop reads CASRSFRSPETQYF. The CDR3 nucleotides are TGTGCCAGCAGATCCTTCCGGTCGCCTGAGACCCAGTACTTC.

The chain carries TRBV19 and TRBJ1-6; TRBD1 is a possible D gene (5 bases). V was cut by 5 bases and J by 10 bases, with 15 bases left in between. This CDR3 region has 14 residues. Germline loops: CDR1 LNHDA, CDR2 SQIVND (reference sequence). The CDR3 DNA follows: TGTGCCAGTAGTCCCGGGACTTTATCCTCACCCCTCCACTTT. Translating gives CASSPGTLSSPLHF.

The chain combines TRBV3-1 (or the pseudogene TRBV3-2) with TRBJ1-5; unclear D gene. CDR1 is LGHDT and CDR2 is YNNKEL in the germline V gene (reference sequence). The CDR3 is made up of 14 amino acids. V was cut by 4 bases and J by 1 base, with 8 bases left in between. DNA of the CDR3: TGTGCCAGCAGCCGACTAGGGAGCAATCAGCCCCAGCATTTT. This gives the protein CASSRLGSNQPQHF.

The rearrangement joins TRBV19 to TRBJ2-7, with 7 nucleotides matching TRBD1. The CDR3 extends over 17 amino acids. J gave up 0 bases and V 3 bases, and 11 bases lay outside the gene matches. Per germline, CDR1 LNHDA and CDR2 SQIVND (reference sequence). The CDR3 nucleotides read TGTGCCAGTAGTATGCGGGCAGGGGGTTCGAGCTCCTACGAGCAGTACTTC. Translating gives CASSMRAGGSSSYEQYF.

This chain connects TRBV10-3 to TRBJ2-1; TRBD2 aligns across 11 bases. Germline V gene lookup returns CDR1 ENHRY and CDR2 SYGVKD. The CDR3 totals 14 residues. J lost 4 bases, V lost 10 bases, and 6 bases had no gene match. This CDR3 reads CATQRLAGYNEQFF. CDR3 nucleotides: TGTGCCACTCAAAGACTAGCGGGATACAATGAGCAGTTCTTC.

Turning to this clone: Within the sample, other DNA sequences also encode this same CDR3. V is TRBV18 and J is TRBJ1-5; D possibly corresponds to TRBD1 (5 bases). Germline V gives CDR1 KGHSH, CDR2 LQKENI. V lost 3 bases, J lost 2 bases, and 8 bases lay in between. The CDR3 totals 14 residues. CDR3 in DNA: TGTGCCAGCTCACCTGGGGGGGGCAATCAGCCCCAGCATTTT. The encoded protein is CASSPGGGNQPQHF. The variable domain in full, with the rest retrieved from reference TRBV18 and TRBJ1-5, is NAGVMQNPRHLVRRRGQEARLRCSPMKGHSHVYWYRQLPEEGLKFMVYLQKENIIDESGMPKERFSAEFPKEGPSILRIQQVVRGDSAAYFCASSPGGGNQPQHFGDGTRLSIL.

This sequence joins TRBV7-2 and TRBJ2-5; 13 bases agree with TRBD2. CDR1 and CDR2 (germline): SGHTA, FQGNSA. Germline trimming cut 1 base from V and 2 bases from J; bases unmatched to any gene: 4. This CDR3 has 17 amino acids. The CDR3, as DNA: TGTGCCAGCAGCTTAGTAAGACTAGCGGGGGGACAAGAGACCCAGTACTTC. Its translation: CASSLVRLAGGQETQYF.

To note about this clone: The same CDR3 is also encoded by other DNA sequences in this sample. This chain uses TRBV2 with TRBJ1-1; D gene ambiguous. Germline assignment: CDR1 SNHLY and CDR2 FYNNEI. The CDR3 runs to 13 residues. V was cut by 8 bases and J by 2 bases, with 12 bases left in between. The CDR3 sequence is CASRGQLNTEAFF. CDR3 coding DNA: TGTGCCAGCCGAGGGCAGTTAAACACTGAAGCTTTCTTT.

This chain uses TRBV30 with TRBJ2-6; D is possibly TRBD2 (5 bases). Germline loops: CDR1 GTSNPN, CDR2 SVGIG (reference sequence). Trimming left V 0 bases short and J 2 bases short, with 14 bases between. CDR3 size: 17 residues. The CDR3 here is CAWSVTPGKTGANVLTF. The CDR3 bases are TGTGCCTGGAGTGTAACACCGGGGAAAACTGGGGCCAACGTCCTGACTTTC. The variable domain in full, completed from reference TRBV30 and TRBJ2-6, reads SQTIHQWPATLVQPVGSPLSLECTVEGTSNPNLYWYRQAAGRGLQLLFYSVGIGQISSEVPQNLSASRPQDRQFILSSKKLLLSDSGFYLCAWSVTPGKTGANVLTFGAGSRLTVL.

The chain couples TRBV5-4 to TRBJ1-3; 7 bases line up with TRBD1. With 4 bases clipped from V and 0 bases from J, the junction kept 4 bases outside the gene matches. This CDR3 has 15 residues. Germline CDR1 SGHNT, CDR2 YYREEE (reference sequence). CDR3 sequence: CASSPGQHSGNTIYF. The CDR3 DNA sequence: TGTGCCAGCAGCCCGGGACAGCACTCTGGAAACACCATATATTTT.

This chain joins TRBV21-1 and TRBJ1-2; TRBD1 is the table's D call and was not checked against the DNA. TRBV21-1 represents a pseudogene. This CDR3 has 19 amino acids. In DNA, the CDR3 is TGTGCCAGCAGCAACTTAGGGGGGGGACCGGGACAGGGTTTCAATGGCTACACCTTC. Translation: CASSNLGGGPGQGFNGYTF.

J is TRBJ1-1 and V is TRBV29-1; TRBD1 is a possible D gene (5 bases). The V gene's germline CDR1 is SQVTM and CDR2 ANQGSEA. CDR3 length equals 15 residues. V lost 7 bases and J lost 0, with 18 bases in between. The CDR3 DNA is TGCAGCGGGAAGGGTGGATGGGGCATGAACACTGAAGCTTTCTTT. The encoded protein is CSGKGGWGMNTEAFF.

The chain carries TRBV12-3 or TRBV12-4 and TRBJ2-7, with D possibly matching TRBD1 (6 bases). The V end was cut by 5 bases, the J end by 4 bases, with 12 bases between. The CDR3 covers 13 residues. CDR3 in amino acids: CASSPGQLYEQYF. The CDR3 DNA sequence: TGTGCCAGCAGTCCGGGACAATTATACGAGCAGTACTTC.

The genes are TRBV11-2 and TRBJ2-1; 9 nucleotides agree with TRBD2. CDR3 length: 16 residues. V was pared by 3 bases and J by 2 bases, with 5 bases of the junction left unmatched. CDR1 and CDR2 (germline): SGHAT, FQNNGV. The CDR3 DNA is TGTGCCAGCAGCTTTAGCGGGGGCGCTGCCTACAATGAGCAGTTCTTC. It translates to CASSFSGGAAYNEQFF.

This sequence joins TRBV7-2 and TRBJ2-3; 15 nucleotides line up with TRBD2. Per the germline V gene, CDR1 is SGHTA and CDR2 is FQGNSA. This CDR3 has 17 amino acids. V dropped 4 bases and J dropped 6; count of bases not matched to a gene: 8. The CDR3 reads CASSSGLAGGVSDTQYF. In DNA, the CDR3 is TGTGCCAGCAGCTCTGGACTAGCGGGGGGGGTATCGGATACGCAGTATTTT.

The chain links TRBV5-8 to TRBJ1-5, with D tentatively TRBD1 (6 bases). V was trimmed by 4 bases and J by 3 bases, leaving 11 bases between them. This CDR3 has 14 amino acids. The germline V gene has CDR1 SGHTS and CDR2 YDEGEE. The CDR3 sequence is CASSGGQINQPQHF. Written as DNA, the CDR3 is TGTGCCAGCAGCGGCGGACAGATCAATCAGCCCCAGCATTTT.

This chain uses TRBV4-1 with TRBJ2-1, with 9 bases identical to TRBD1. The CDR3 spans 15 residues. CDR1 MGHRA and CDR2 YSYEKL come from the germline V gene. The J segment lost 5 bases and the V segment lost 5 bases, leaving 7 bases of the junction unmatched. The CDR3: CASSYTGGSHNEQFF. The CDR3 nucleotides read TGCGCCAGCAGCTACACAGGGGGCTCGCACAATGAGCAGTTCTTC.

The CDR3 sequence is CASSQVSLLAGGFVDTQYF. CDR3 in DNA: TGTGCCAGCAGCCAAGTCTCCTTACTAGCGGGGGGTTTCGTGGATACGCAGTATTTT. The chain has TRBV14 and TRBJ2-3; 12 positions agree with TRBD2. The ends lost 1 base at V and 6 bases at J; junction bases unmatched: 14. CDR3 length: 19 amino acids. Germline V gene lookup returns CDR1 SGHDN and CDR2 FVKESK.

This clone was detected once. The gene calls are TRBV5-1 and TRBJ2-7, with D maybe TRBD2 (5 bases). Germline V gene data show CDR1 as SGHRS and CDR2 as YFSETQ. V was pared by 4 bases and J by 4 bases, with 18 bases between. The CDR3 runs to 15 residues. CDR3 sequence reads: CASSRGGSENYEQYF. The CDR3 nucleotides are TGCGCCAGCAGCCGGGGTGGGTCAGAGAATTACGAGCAGTACTTC.

The chain couples TRBV2 to TRBJ1-1; D not certain. Germline V gives CDR1 SNHLY, CDR2 FYNNEI. Trimming stripped 0 bases from V and 0 bases from J, with 8 bases between. The CDR3 length is 15 residues. The CDR3 protein is CASSEAGRMNTEAFF. In nucleotides, the CDR3 is TGTGCCAGCAGTGAAGCGGGCCGCATGAACACTGAAGCTTTCTTT.

The chain has TRBV9 and TRBJ2-6; D gene ambiguous. CDR3 size: 19 residues. Trimming stripped 3 bases from V and 0 bases from J, with 19 bases between. Germline lookup yields CDR1 SGDLS and CDR2 YYNGEE. CDR3 region: CASSEPLVRPLSGANVLTF. DNA of the CDR3: TGTGCCAGCAGCGAGCCCCTAGTACGCCCCCTCTCTGGGGCCAACGTCCTGACTTTC.

The chain employs TRBV7-2 and TRBJ2-3, with 10 bases that match TRBD2. Germline assignment: CDR1 SGHTA and CDR2 FQGNSA. The CDR3 totals 17 residues. The ends lost 6 bases at V and 4 bases at J; junction bases unmatched: 13. CDR3 nucleotide sequence: TGTGCCAGCAGTTCGAAAGGGTTAGCGGGGGGCCCAGATACGCAGTATTTT. It codes for CASSSKGLAGGPDTQYF. Variable domain in full (rest from reference TRBV7-2 and TRBJ2-3): GAGVSQSPSNKVTEKGKDVELRCDPISGHTALYWYRQSLGQGLEFLIYFQGNSAPDKSGLPSDRFSAERTGGSVSTLTIQRTQQEDSAVYLCASSSKGLAGGPDTQYFGPGTRLTVL.

The chain carries TRBV20-1 and TRBJ2-5; tentative D call: TRBD2 (5 bases). Per the germline V gene, CDR1 is DFQATT and CDR2 is SNEGSKA (reference sequence). V gave up 3 bases and J gave up 4 bases, with 9 bases separating them. The CDR3 runs to 12 residues. The CDR3 DNA sequence: TGCAGTGCTAGTGCTAGCTCAGAGACCCAGTACTTC. This translates into CSASASSETQYF.

The chain combines TRBV7-8 with TRBJ2-5; D is unclear. Looked up from germline, CDR1 is SGHVS and CDR2 is FQNEAQ. The V and J ends lost 3 bases and 5 bases respectively, with 4 bases between them. The CDR3 totals 11 residues. CDR3 bases: TGTGCCAGCAGCTTTAGTGAGACCCAGTACTTC. It is translated as CASSFSETQYF.